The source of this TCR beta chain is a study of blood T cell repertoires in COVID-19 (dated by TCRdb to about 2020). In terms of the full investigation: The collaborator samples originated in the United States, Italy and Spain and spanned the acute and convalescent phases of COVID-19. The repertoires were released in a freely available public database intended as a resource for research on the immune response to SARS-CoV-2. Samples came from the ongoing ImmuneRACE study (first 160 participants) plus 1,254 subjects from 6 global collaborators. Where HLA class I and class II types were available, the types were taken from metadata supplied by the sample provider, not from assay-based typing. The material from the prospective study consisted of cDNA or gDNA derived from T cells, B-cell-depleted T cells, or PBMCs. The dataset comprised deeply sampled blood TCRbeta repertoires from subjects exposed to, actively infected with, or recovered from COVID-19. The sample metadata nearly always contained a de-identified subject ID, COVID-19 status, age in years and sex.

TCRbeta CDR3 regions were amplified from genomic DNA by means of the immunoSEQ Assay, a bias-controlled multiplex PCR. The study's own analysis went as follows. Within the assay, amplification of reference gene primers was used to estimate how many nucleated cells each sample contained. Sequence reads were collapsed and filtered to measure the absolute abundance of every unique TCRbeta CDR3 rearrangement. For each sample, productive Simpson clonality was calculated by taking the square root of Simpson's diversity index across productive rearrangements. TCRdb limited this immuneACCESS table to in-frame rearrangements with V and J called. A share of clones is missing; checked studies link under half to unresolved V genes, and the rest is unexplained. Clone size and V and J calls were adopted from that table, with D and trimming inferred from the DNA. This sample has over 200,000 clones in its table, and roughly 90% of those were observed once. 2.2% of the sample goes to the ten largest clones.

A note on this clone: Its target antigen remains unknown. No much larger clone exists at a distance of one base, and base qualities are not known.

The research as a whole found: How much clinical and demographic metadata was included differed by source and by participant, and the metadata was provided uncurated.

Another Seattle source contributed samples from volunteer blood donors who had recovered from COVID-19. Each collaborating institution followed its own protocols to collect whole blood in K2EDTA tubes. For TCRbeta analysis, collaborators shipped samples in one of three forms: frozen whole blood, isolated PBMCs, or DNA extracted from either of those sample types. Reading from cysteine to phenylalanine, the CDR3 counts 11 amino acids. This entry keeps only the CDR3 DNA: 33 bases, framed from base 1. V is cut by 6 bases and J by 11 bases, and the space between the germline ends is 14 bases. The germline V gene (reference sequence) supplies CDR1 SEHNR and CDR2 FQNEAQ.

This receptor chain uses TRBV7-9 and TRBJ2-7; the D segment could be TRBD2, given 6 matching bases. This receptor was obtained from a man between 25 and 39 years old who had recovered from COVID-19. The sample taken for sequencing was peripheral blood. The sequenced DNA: TGTGCCAGCAGATTTGGACTATTTGAGTACTTC. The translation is CASRFGLFEYF.